The present entry profiles one T cell receptor beta chain with its context. Its antigen is unidentified. One junction end disagrees with the germline gene, perhaps due to a read error. This entry comes from a study of tumor-infiltrating lymphocytes in primary liver carcinoma. Study information: Enrolled patients were male and female, aged 30 to 69 years.

Co-extraction yielded RNA and DNA from around 20-30 mg of unsorted bulk tissue. By surgical resection, the patients were treated for their primary liver carcinoma. Study-wide results and limits: Tumors and blood were compared for top-250-clone fraction, and tumors had the significantly higher value (p = 0.039).

Germline-derived CDR1 and CDR2 are MGHRA and YSYEKL. The CDR3 spans 17 residues. From 450 to 600 ng total RNA, TCR beta cDNA was generated with a primer in the constant region. ARM-PCR, slightly modified, supplied the TCR beta libraries through three nested multiplex PCR rounds. Researchers ran the first two PCR rounds for roughly 11 cycles each with TRBV1-TRBV30 forward primers and a C-beta reverse primer. TCRdb itself ran the multiplex PCR reads through MiXCR, one entry per CDR3 protein. Counted here are about 99,000 distinct CDR3 sequences, 55% to 70% occurring once; the ten biggest clones make up 9.5% to 10%.

This chain links TRBV4-1 with TRBJ2-7; no clear D gene. This clonotype was obtained from a woman in her sixties or seventies with primary liver carcinoma and hepatitis B virus infection. Sequenced material: liver tumor tissue from sampling region 5. Subset noted: tumor region T5, tumor centre. The CDR3 spells CSSSQDRDGVGTYEQYF. DNA for the CDR3: TGCTCCAGCAGCCAAGACCGTGACGGAGTTGGGACCTACGAGCAGTACTTC.